The clone carrying this T cell receptor beta chain was counted a few times. What it binds is not known. This sample is drawn from a study of HIV-infected children after antiretroviral therapy interruption. At the level of the study: In continuous treatment, analyzed samples were from weeks 0, 48 and 150.

General observations from the study: Naive CD4+ CDR3 sharing between time points fell after interruption began.

The TCR library was built from RNA with a 3' RACE protocol and unique molecular identifiers. MiXCR, applied by TCRdb to the 3' RACE reads, yields one record per CDR3 protein. The sample lists under 50,000 distinct CDR3 sequences; roughly 4.5% were seen once. Germline V gives CDR1 SGHTS, CDR2 YDEGEE. With 2 bases removed from V and 4 bases from J, the gap between germline ends came to 18 bases. The CDR3 has 16 residues. Treatment described: PENTA 11 planned treatment interruption arm or continuous ART arm. Participants had taken at least three-drug ART for at least 24 weeks. This clonotype was obtained from a pool of human donors with HIV. The rearrangement uses TRBV5-8 and TRBJ2-5, with D possibly being TRBD1 (6 bases). The sample consisted of CD45RA+ CD4+ T cells from PBMCs, pooled from several time points, taken from a donor given antiretroviral therapy, either interrupted or continuous. Subset in this sample: naive CD4+ CD45RA+ CD45RO- T cells. This chain's CDR3 is CASSFSAGAAGETQYF. CDR3 coding DNA: TGTGCCAGCAGCTTTAGCGCAGGGGCCGCTGGAGAGACCCAGTACTTC.